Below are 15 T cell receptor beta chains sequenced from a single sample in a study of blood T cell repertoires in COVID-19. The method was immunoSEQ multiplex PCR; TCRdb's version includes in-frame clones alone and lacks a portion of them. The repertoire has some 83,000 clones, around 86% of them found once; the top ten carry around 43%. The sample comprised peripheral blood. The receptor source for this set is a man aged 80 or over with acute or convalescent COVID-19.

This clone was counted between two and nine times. The CDR3 DNA sequence: TGTGCCAGCAGCGCTGGGACAGGGGGGTTTTACGAGCAGTACTTC. Its translation: CASSAGTGGFYEQYF. The chain combines TRBV5-5 with TRBJ2-7; 11 positions match TRBD1. The CDR3 covers 15 residues. CDR1 and CDR2 (germline): SGHKS, YYEKEE (reference sequence). V was pared by 4 bases and J by 4 bases, with 7 bases of the junction left unmatched.

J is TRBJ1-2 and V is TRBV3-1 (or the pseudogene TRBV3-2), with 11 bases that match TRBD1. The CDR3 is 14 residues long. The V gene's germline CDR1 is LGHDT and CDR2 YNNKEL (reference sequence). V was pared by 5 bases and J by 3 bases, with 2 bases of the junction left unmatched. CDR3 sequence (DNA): TGTGCCAGCAGCGAGGGACAGGGGGACTATGGCTACACCTTC. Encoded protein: CASSEGQGDYGYTF.

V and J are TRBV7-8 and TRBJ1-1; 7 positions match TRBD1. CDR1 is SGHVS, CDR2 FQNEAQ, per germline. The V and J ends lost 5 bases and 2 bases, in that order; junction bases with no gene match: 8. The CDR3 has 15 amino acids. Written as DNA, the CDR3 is TGTGCCAGCAGCCCGAGACAGGGTTTAAACACTGAAGCTTTCTTT. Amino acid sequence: CASSPRQGLNTEAFF. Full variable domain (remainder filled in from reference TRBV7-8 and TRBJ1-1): GAGVSQSPRYKVAKRGQDVALRCDPISGHVSLFWYQQALGQGPEFLTYFQNEAQLDKSGLPSDRFFAERPEGSVSTLKIQRTQQEDSAVYLCASSPRQGLNTEAFFGQGTRLTVV.

CDR3 nucleotides: TGCGCCAGCAGCCAAGATCCTTTAGCGGGAGGGGGGCGCGATACGCAGTATTTT. As protein: CASSQDPLAGGGRDTQYF. This chain uses TRBV4-3 with TRBJ2-3, with 11 bases fitting TRBD2. Per germline, CDR1 LGHNA and CDR2 YSLEER. The CDR3 loop spans 18 amino acids. J gave up 6 bases and V 0 bases, and 11 bases lay outside the gene matches.

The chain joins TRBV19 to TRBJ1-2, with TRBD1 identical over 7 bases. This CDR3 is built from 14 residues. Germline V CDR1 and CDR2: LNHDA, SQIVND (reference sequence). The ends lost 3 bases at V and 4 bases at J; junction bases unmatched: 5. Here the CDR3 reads CASSMGQTSYGYTF. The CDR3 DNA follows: TGTGCCAGTAGTATGGGACAGACTTCCTATGGCTACACCTTC.

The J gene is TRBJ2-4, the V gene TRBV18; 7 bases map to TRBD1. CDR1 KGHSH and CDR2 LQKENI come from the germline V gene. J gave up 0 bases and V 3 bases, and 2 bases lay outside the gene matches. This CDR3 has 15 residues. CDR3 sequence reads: CASSPGQVAKNIQYF. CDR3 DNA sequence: TGTGCCAGCTCACCCGGACAGGTAGCCAAAAACATTCAGTACTTC.

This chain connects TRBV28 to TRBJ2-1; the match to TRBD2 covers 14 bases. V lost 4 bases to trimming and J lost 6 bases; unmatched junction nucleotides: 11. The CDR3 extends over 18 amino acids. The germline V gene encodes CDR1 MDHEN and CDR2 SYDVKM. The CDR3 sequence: CASSSVPGLAGVGNEQFF. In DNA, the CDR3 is TGTGCCAGCAGTTCGGTCCCGGGACTAGCGGGAGTAGGCAATGAGCAGTTCTTC.

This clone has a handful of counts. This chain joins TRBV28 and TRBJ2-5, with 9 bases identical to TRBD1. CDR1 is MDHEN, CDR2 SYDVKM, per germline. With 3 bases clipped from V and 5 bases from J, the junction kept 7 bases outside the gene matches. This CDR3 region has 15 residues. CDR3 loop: CASSFQTGGGETQYF. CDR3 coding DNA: TGTGCCAGCAGTTTCCAGACAGGGGGAGGGGAGACCCAGTACTTC.

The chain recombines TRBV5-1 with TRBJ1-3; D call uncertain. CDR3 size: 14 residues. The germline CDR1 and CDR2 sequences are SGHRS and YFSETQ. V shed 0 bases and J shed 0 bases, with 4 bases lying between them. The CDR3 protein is CASSLVGSGNTIYF. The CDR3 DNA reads TGCGCCAGCAGCTTGGTCGGCTCTGGAAACACCATATATTTT.

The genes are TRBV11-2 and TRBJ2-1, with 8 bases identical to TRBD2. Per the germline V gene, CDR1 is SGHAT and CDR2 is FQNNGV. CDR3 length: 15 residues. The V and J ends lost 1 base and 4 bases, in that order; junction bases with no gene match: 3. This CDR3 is CASSLAGGPYNEQFF. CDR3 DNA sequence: TGTGCCAGCAGCTTAGCGGGAGGGCCGTACAATGAGCAGTTCTTC.

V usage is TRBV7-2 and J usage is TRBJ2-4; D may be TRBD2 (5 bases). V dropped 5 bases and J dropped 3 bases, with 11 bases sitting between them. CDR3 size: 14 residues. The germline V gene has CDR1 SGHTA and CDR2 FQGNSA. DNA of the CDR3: TGTGCCAGCAGCCCCCCCGGGGTCAAAAACATTCAGTACTTC. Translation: CASSPPGVKNIQYF. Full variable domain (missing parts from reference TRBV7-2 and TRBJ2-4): GAGVSQSPSNKVTEKGKDVELRCDPISGHTALYWYRQSLGQGLEFLIYFQGNSAPDKSGLPSDRFSAERTGGSVSTLTIQRTQQEDSAVYLCASSPPGVKNIQYFGAGTRLSVL.

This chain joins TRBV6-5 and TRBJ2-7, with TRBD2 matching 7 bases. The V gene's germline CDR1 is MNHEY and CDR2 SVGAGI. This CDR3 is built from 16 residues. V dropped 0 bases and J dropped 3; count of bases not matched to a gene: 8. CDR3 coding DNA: TGTGCCAGCAGTTACTCGGGCGCGGGAGTTGGCTACGAGCAGTACTTC. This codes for CASSYSGAGVGYEQYF.

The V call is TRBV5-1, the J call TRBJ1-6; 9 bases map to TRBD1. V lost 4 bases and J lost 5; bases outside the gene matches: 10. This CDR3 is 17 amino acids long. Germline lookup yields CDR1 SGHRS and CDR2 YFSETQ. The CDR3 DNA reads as TGCGCCAGCAGCGCTTGGGGACAGGGATCGGATAATTCACCCCTCCACTTT. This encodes CASSAWGQGSDNSPLHF.

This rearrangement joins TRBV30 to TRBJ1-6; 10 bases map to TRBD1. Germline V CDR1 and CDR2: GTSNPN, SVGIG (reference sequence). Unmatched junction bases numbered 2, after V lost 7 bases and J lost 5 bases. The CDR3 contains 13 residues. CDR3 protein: CASGTGDNSPLHF. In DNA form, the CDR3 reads TGTGCCTCCGGGACAGGGGATAATTCACCCCTCCACTTT.

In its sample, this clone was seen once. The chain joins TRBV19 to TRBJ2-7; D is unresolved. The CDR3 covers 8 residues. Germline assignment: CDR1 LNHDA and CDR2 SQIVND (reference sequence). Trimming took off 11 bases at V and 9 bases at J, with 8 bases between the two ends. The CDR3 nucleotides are TGTGCCTTCCTAGTGCAGTACTTC. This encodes CAFLVQYF.